What follows are 24 T cell receptor beta chains derived from one specimen sequenced in a study of Ad26.COV2.S vaccination and SARS-CoV-2 variants. Assay: immunoSEQ multiplex PCR; the TCRdb copy retains only in-frame clones and omits some. The repertoire holds around 350,000 clones, with 92% as singletons. Specimen: peripheral blood, collected after recovery from COVID-19. All receptors come from a human donor who had recovered from COVID-19.

The J gene is TRBJ2-1, the V gene TRBV27, with 7 bases lining up with TRBD1. The trim removed 1 base at V and 2 bases at J, leaving 5 bases unmatched. This CDR3 comprises 16 residues. CDR1 and CDR2 from the germline V gene are MNHEY and SMNVEV (reference sequence). CDR3 residues: CASSLYRGKAYNEQFF. CDR3 DNA: TGTGCCAGCAGTTTATACAGGGGAAAGGCCTACAATGAGCAGTTCTTC.

This chain connects TRBV15 to TRBJ2-5; D possibly uses TRBD1 or TRBD2 (5 bases each). Trimming removed 5 bases at V and 1 base at J, with 17 bases between. The germline CDR1 and CDR2 sequences are LNHNV and YYDKDF (reference sequence). This CDR3 spans 16 amino acids. CDR3: CATSPLPGRGQETQYF. As DNA, the CDR3 is TGTGCCACCAGCCCCCTCCCGGGGCGCGGCCAAGAGACCCAGTACTTC. The entire variable domain, with the rest obtained from reference TRBV15 and TRBJ2-5, is as follows: DAMVIQNPRYQVTQFGKPVTLSCSQTLNHNVMYWYQQKSSQAPKLLFHYYDKDFNNEADTPDNFQSRRPNTSFCFLDIRSPGLGDTAMYLCATSPLPGRGQETQYFGPGTRLLVL.

The chain employs TRBV12-3 or TRBV12-4 and TRBJ1-2; possibly TRBD1 for D (6 bases). V gave up 6 bases and J gave up 5 bases, with 13 bases separating them. This CDR3 is 13 amino acids long. CDR3 sequence (DNA): TGTGCCAGCAGCCAGGGGCCCGATTATGGCTACACCTTC. Its protein is CASSQGPDYGYTF.

V usage is TRBV12-3 or TRBV12-4 and J usage is TRBJ2-1; D remains unclear. V was pared by 4 bases and J by 6 bases, with 4 bases between. This CDR3 spans 11 amino acids. This CDR3 reads CASSSSNEQFF. The CDR3 DNA reads TGTGCCAGCAGTTCAAGCAATGAGCAGTTCTTC.

CDR3 in DNA: TGTGCCAGCAGCCAAGAGAAGGGGCATCAGTACTTC. It yields the protein CASSQEKGHQYF. The chain uses TRBV3-1 (or the pseudogene TRBV3-2) and TRBJ2-4, with D maybe TRBD1 (5 bases). The CDR3 is 12 amino acids. Germline loops: CDR1 LGHDT, CDR2 YNNKEL (reference sequence). Trimming cost V 0 bases and J 12 bases, with 9 bases left between them.

V and J are TRBV9 and TRBJ1-3; 10 bases align to TRBD1. CDR1 and CDR2 (germline): SGDLS, YYNGEE. Trimming took 2 bases from V and 3 from J; bases not matched to a gene: 5. The CDR3 runs 16 residues. The CDR3 DNA follows: TGTGCCAGCAGCGTCCCCCGGGACAGGGGTGGAAACACCATATATTTT. It encodes CASSVPRDRGGNTIYF. Complete variable domain (other parts from reference TRBV9 and TRBJ1-3): DSGVTQTPKHLITATGQRVTLRCSPRSGDLSVYWYQQSLDQGLQFLIQYYNGEERAKGNILERFSAQQFPDLHSELNLSSLELGDSALYFCASSVPRDRGGNTIYFGEGSWLTVV.

A note on this clone: An end of the junction does not agree with germline; a read error may underlie this. This chain connects TRBV19 to TRBJ2-3; 11 bases agree with TRBD2. Germline CDR1 is LNHDA and CDR2 is SQIVND (reference sequence). The CDR3 is made up of 13 amino acids. The CDR3 reads CASSSGGADTQYF. The CDR3 DNA follows: TGTGCCAGCAGTAGCGGGGGGGCTGATACGCAGTATTTT.

In DNA form, the CDR3 reads TGCAGCGTCTCTCTTGGGGGATTCTACGAGCAGTACTTC. Encoded protein: CSVSLGGFYEQYF. This chain connects TRBV29-1 to TRBJ2-7; the D call may be TRBD1 or TRBD2 (5 bases each). V lost 6 bases and J 3 bases, leaving 15 bases between the germline ends. The germline V gene encodes CDR1 SQVTM and CDR2 ANQGSEA. The CDR3 extends over 13 amino acids.

The chain uses TRBV5-5 and TRBJ1-1, with D perhaps TRBD1 (6 bases). Germline values: CDR1 SGHKS, CDR2 YYEKEE (reference sequence). The V end lost 4 bases, the J end lost 1 base, and 14 bases lay between the germline ends. This CDR3 has 15 amino acids. The CDR3 region is CASSRGRGQNTEAFF. The CDR3 DNA follows: TGTGCCAGCAGCAGAGGCAGGGGACAGAACACTGAAGCTTTCTTT.

This chain joins TRBV9 and TRBJ1-2, with no clear D. CDR3 size: 14 residues. Between the trimmed V and J ends, which lost 0 bases and 4 bases, there was a span of 10 bases. Germline CDR1 SGDLS, CDR2 YYNGEE. As DNA, the CDR3 is TGTGCCAGCAGCGTAGCGGGAGCTACCTATGGCTACACCTTC. Translating it yields CASSVAGATYGYTF.

This chain links TRBV11-2 with TRBJ1-1, with D possibly TRBD1 on 5 matching bases. V lost 0 bases and J 5 bases, leaving 25 bases between the germline ends. CDR1 is SGHAT, CDR2 FQNNGV, per germline. The CDR3 is 19 amino acids. The chain's CDR3 is CASSLDWVGYGQGATEAFF. Written as DNA, the CDR3 is TGTGCCAGCAGCTTAGACTGGGTAGGCTACGGTCAGGGAGCTACTGAAGCTTTCTTT.

V gene TRBV2 combines with J gene TRBJ1-1, with D possibly being TRBD1 (6 bases). This CDR3 spans 14 amino acids. The V gene lost 3 bases and the J gene lost 0 bases, with 8 bases spanning the gap. The V gene's germline CDR1 is SNHLY and CDR2 FYNNEI. The CDR3, as DNA: TGTGCCAGCAGTGATCACAGGGTGAACACTGAAGCTTTCTTT. It translates to CASSDHRVNTEAFF.

The V and J genes are TRBV6-6 and TRBJ1-6; D remains ambiguous. Germline V gene sequence: CDR1 MNHNY, CDR2 SVGAGI (reference sequence). The CDR3 length is 14 residues. The V and J ends lost 3 bases and 10 bases respectively, with 13 bases between them. CDR3 protein: CASSYSVNASPLHF. The CDR3 DNA follows: TGTGCCAGCAGTTATTCGGTTAATGCGTCACCCCTCCACTTT.

V and J are TRBV13 and TRBJ1-2; the D is unclear. V was shortened by 1 base and J by 2 bases, with 17 bases between the two germline ends. CDR3 size: 17 residues. The V gene's germline CDR1 is PRHDT and CDR2 FYEKMQ (reference sequence). For the CDR3, the DNA is TGTGCCAGCAGCTTAGAGCACCGGAGGACCCCCAACTATGGCTACACCTTC. Its translation is CASSLEHRRTPNYGYTF.

As DNA, the CDR3 is TGTGCCAGTAGTATTTTGGGACAGGGTGCTGGCTACACCTTC. Its translation is CASSILGQGAGYTF. The J gene is TRBJ1-2, the V gene TRBV19; 9 nucleotides agree with TRBD1. V trimming: 3 bases; J trimming: 7 bases; junction bases outside the gene matches: 6. Germline CDR1 LNHDA, CDR2 SQIVND (reference sequence). The length of the CDR3 is 14 residues.

The chain combines TRBV15 with TRBJ1-2; TRBD1 is a possible D gene (5 bases). The CDR3 totals 15 residues. Germline V gene sequence: CDR1 LNHNV, CDR2 YYDKDF (reference sequence). V lost 3 bases, J lost 0 bases, and 11 bases lay in between. The CDR3 bases are TGTGCCACCAGCAGCCCCCGGGACCCTAACTATGGCTACACCTTC. Translating gives CATSSPRDPNYGYTF.

V is TRBV7-9 and J is TRBJ1-5, with TRBD1 matching 12 bases. This CDR3 spans 15 amino acids. The junction had 3 bases not matched to a gene; V was cut back by 3 bases and J by 6 bases. Germline CDR1 SEHNR, CDR2 FQNEAQ (reference sequence). The CDR3 loop is CASSLGQGAGQPQHF. DNA of the CDR3: TGTGCCAGCAGCTTGGGACAGGGGGCAGGTCAGCCCCAGCATTTT.

V gene TRBV15 combines with J gene TRBJ1-1; 10 nucleotides match TRBD1. Germline trimming cut 5 bases from V and 6 bases from J; bases unmatched to any gene: 9. The CDR3 spans 15 residues. The germline CDR1 and CDR2 sequences are LNHNV and YYDKDF (reference sequence). CDR3 loop: CATSGRTGGMSEAFF. The CDR3 DNA is TGTGCCACCAGCGGTAGGACAGGGGGTATGTCTGAAGCTTTCTTT.

The chain couples TRBV7-3 to TRBJ1-6, with D tentatively TRBD1 (6 bases). The germline CDR1 and CDR2 sequences are SGHTA and FQGTGA. Trimming stripped 3 bases from V and 9 bases from J, with 21 bases between. This CDR3 is built from 17 residues. CDR3 amino acids: CASSLSPAGQMRSPLHF. CDR3 DNA sequence: TGTGCCAGCAGCTTGTCCCCTGCCGGACAGATGCGTTCACCCCTCCACTTT.

V and J are TRBV7-9 and TRBJ1-1; the match to TRBD1 covers 7 bases. Germline V gene lookup returns CDR1 SEHNR and CDR2 FQNEAQ (reference sequence). The CDR3 is 12 residues long. J gave up 7 bases and V 7 bases, and 6 bases lay outside the gene matches. Here the CDR3 DNA reads TGTGCCAGCAATGGGGGACAGCTTGAAGCTTTCTTT. It encodes CASNGGQLEAFF.

The V gene is TRBV3-1 (or the pseudogene TRBV3-2), the J gene TRBJ1-6; D is uncertain. Trimming cost V 1 base and J 10 bases, with 11 bases left between them. CDR1 is LGHDT, CDR2 YNNKEL, per germline (reference sequence). The length of the CDR3 is 14 residues. The CDR3 nucleotides read TGTGCCAGCAGCCAAGCTGCTTGGGGATCACCCCTCCACTTT. Protein: CASSQAAWGSPLHF.

The chain carries TRBV6-5 and TRBJ1-1, with D tentatively TRBD1 (6 bases). Germline CDR1 MNHEY, CDR2 SVGAGI. This CDR3 spans 15 amino acids. The V end lost 3 bases, the J end lost 4 bases, and 15 bases lay between the germline ends. The CDR3 loop reads CASSYMGRGGTEAFF. In DNA form, the CDR3 reads TGTGCCAGCAGTTATATGGGCAGGGGCGGCACTGAAGCTTTCTTT.

The chain is built from TRBV13 and TRBJ1-5; TRBD1 agrees at 10 bases. The CDR3 runs 14 residues. Germline trimming cut 2 bases from V and 6 bases from J; bases unmatched to any gene: 1. Germline V CDR1 and CDR2: PRHDT, FYEKMQ (reference sequence). The DNA of the CDR3 is TGTGCCAGCAGCTTAAGGGACAGGGGTCAGCCCCAGCATTTT. This sequence encodes CASSLRDRGQPQHF.

As regards this clone: The sample holds other DNA sequences that translate to the same CDR3. The chain carries TRBV18 and TRBJ2-5; D gene unclear. Trimming shortened V by 4 bases and J by 4 bases, and 7 bases separated the two germline ends. CDR1 is KGHSH, CDR2 LQKENI, per germline. This CDR3 region has 12 residues. The DNA of the CDR3 is TGTGCCAGCTCACGAATAGGAGAGACCCAGTACTTC. Translation: CASSRIGETQYF.